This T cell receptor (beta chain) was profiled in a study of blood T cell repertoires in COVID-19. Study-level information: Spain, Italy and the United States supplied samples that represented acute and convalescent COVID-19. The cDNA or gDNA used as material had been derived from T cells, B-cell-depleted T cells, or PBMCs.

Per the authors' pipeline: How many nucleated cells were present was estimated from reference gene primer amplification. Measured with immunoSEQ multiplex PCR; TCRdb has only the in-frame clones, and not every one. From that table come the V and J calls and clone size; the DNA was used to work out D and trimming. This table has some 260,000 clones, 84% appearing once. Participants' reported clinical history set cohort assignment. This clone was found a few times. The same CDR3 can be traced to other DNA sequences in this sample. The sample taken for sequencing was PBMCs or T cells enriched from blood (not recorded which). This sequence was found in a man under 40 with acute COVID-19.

The chain's CDR3 is CAWSPGWNTEAFF. In nucleotides, the CDR3 is TGTGCCTGGAGCCCGGGGTGGAACACTGAAGCTTTCTTT. This chain uses TRBV30 with TRBJ1-1, with no clear D. Trimming took off 3 bases at V and 1 base at J, with 9 bases between the two ends. The CDR3 sequence is 13 residues long. CDR1 is GTSNPN and CDR2 is SVGIG in the germline V gene (reference sequence).